This T cell receptor beta chain was profiled in a study of T cells in Graves' hyperthyroidism and ophthalmopathy. Whole-study findings and limits: Model predictions of ophthalmopathy came a median approximately 6.8 months before onset.

J gave up 3 bases and V 5 bases, and 6 bases lay outside the gene matches. The CDR3 is 14 amino acids. The germline V gene has CDR1 MDHEN and CDR2 SYDVKM. Details on this clonotype: Its antigen is currently unknown.

RNA transcripts gave rise to amplified TCR beta CDR3 regions. Initially, a first-round RT-PCR of the TCR CDR3 employed the HTBI primer set. TCRdb reprocessed the multiplex PCR reads with MiXCR, giving one entry per CDR3 protein. The table includes about 53,000 distinct CDR3 sequences, about 50% detected once. Each diagnosis drew on symptoms, thyroxine, TRAb, thyroid ultrasound and orbital computed tomography findings. The receptor comes from a woman aged 25 to 45 with Graves' ophthalmopathy. This rearrangement joins TRBV28 to TRBJ1-2; 7 bases map to TRBD1. The source material was blood. CDR3 amino acids: CASSPLGTDYGYTF. In DNA, the CDR3 is TGTGCCAGCAGTCCCTTAGGGACAGACTATGGCTACACCTTC.